Presented here are 22 T cell receptor beta chains from one specimen sequenced in a study of breast tumors, draining lymph nodes, adjacent tissues (dated by TCRdb to 2016 to 2018). Lymph node samples were obtained from the axillary draining lymph nodes of breast cancer patients. The method behind the library was multiplex PCR. TCRdb lists the instrument as Illumina HiSeq 2000. The public reads were reanalyzed by TCRdb: fastp trimming at Q25, MiXCR alignment, in-frame beta chains only. Rows with one shared CDR3 protein collapse into an entry with the most common genes and DNA. For this sample there are roughly 100,000 distinct CDR3 sequences; around 30% appear just once. The leading ten clones occupy approximately 6% of the sample. Sequenced input: axillary lymph node tissue. Receptors originate from a female donor with breast cancer. Some clones in this sample may be carry-over from other donors' samples.

This clonotype was seen many times. The CDR3 DNA sequence: TGTGCCTGGAGTGTACGAGGGGGGGCGCCGACTGAAAAACTGTTTTTT. It encodes CAWSVRGGAPTEKLFF. The chain employs TRBV30 and TRBJ1-4; D may be TRBD1 (6 bases). With 0 bases removed from V and 7 bases from J, the gap between germline ends came to 18 bases. The CDR3 runs 16 residues. Germline loops: CDR1 GTSNPN, CDR2 SVGIG (reference sequence).

The count of this clonotype is one. As the CDR3 is not closed by the conserved phenylalanine or tryptophan, this likely results from a read error. The chain uses TRBV19 and TRBJ2-3; possibly TRBD1 for D (5 bases). Trimming cost V 4 bases and J 8 bases, with 19 bases left between them. CDR3 length: 15 amino acids. CDR1 and CDR2 (germline): LNHDA, SQIVND (reference sequence). The CDR3 DNA reads as TGTGCCAGTAGTAATCCAGGGAAGGTACCAATTACGCAGTATCTT. Protein product: CASSNPGKVPITQYL.

The rearrangement links TRBV19 to TRBJ2-1; unclear D gene. The CDR3 length is 12 residues. The germline V and J ends were trimmed by 0 bases and 7 bases, with 4 bases remaining between them. The V gene's germline CDR1 is LNHDA and CDR2 SQIVND (reference sequence). Here the CDR3 reads CASSIESNEQFF. Written as DNA, the CDR3 is TGTGCCAGTAGTATAGAGTCTAATGAGCAGTTCTTC.

The chain couples TRBV2 to TRBJ2-7; D assignment may be TRBD1 or TRBD2 (7 bases each). This CDR3 comprises 14 residues. Germline values: CDR1 SNHLY, CDR2 FYNNEI. V lost 6 bases to trimming and J lost 0 bases, with 12 bases between them. The CDR3 here is CASRSGTASYEQYF. CDR3 DNA: TGTGCCAGCAGGAGCGGGACAGCCTCCTACGAGCAGTACTTC.

This clonotype was seen at least ten times. The chain joins TRBV9 to TRBJ1-2, with 7 bases aligning to TRBD1. CDR1 is SGDLS and CDR2 is YYNGEE in the germline V gene. CDR3 size: 14 residues. The V and J ends lost 4 bases and 2 bases, in that order; junction bases with no gene match: 5. For the CDR3, the DNA is TGTGCCAGCAGCTCCGGGACAGCAAACTATGGCTACACCTTC. This sequence encodes CASSSGTANYGYTF.

Many counts were recorded for this clonotype. The J gene is TRBJ1-2, the V gene TRBV5-1; TRBD1 matches 7 bases. The J segment lost 1 base and the V segment lost 0 bases, leaving 3 bases of the junction unmatched. The CDR3 is 15 amino acids. Germline V gives CDR1 SGHRS, CDR2 YFSETQ. CDR3: CASSLVGGLNYGYTF. CDR3 coding DNA: TGCGCCAGCAGCTTGGTAGGGGGCCTTAACTATGGCTACACCTTC.

This clonotype was observed many times. The chain links TRBV18 to TRBJ1-6; perhaps TRBD1 as D (5 bases). In germline, CDR1 is KGHSH, CDR2 LQKENI. The V end was cut by 3 bases, the J end by 5 bases, with 14 bases between. The CDR3 length is 16 residues. CDR3 sequence: CASSPLSWGDNSPLHF. The CDR3 DNA follows: TGTGCCAGCTCACCGTTGAGTTGGGGGGATAATTCACCCCTCCACTTT.

This clonotype was seen repeatedly, ten times or more. V is TRBV5-4 and J is TRBJ2-5; tentatively, D is TRBD1 or TRBD2 (6 bases each). Germline V lookup: CDR1 SGHNT, CDR2 YYREEE (reference sequence). Trimming took off 7 bases at V and 6 bases at J, with 28 bases between the two ends. There are 17 residues in the CDR3. The CDR3 DNA reads TGTGCCAGCGGCAAGTTCGGCCATAACACAGGGAGGAAGACCCAGTACTTC. This gives the protein CASGKFGHNTGRKTQYF. Together with reference TRBV5-4 and TRBJ2-5, the CDR3 gives the full variable domain: ETGVTQSPTHLIKTRGQQVTLRCSSQSGHNTVSWYQQALGQGPQFIFQYYREEENGRGNFPPRFSGLQFPNYSSELNVNALELDDSALYLCASGKFGHNTGRKTQYFGPGTRLLVL.

The chain links TRBV14 to TRBJ1-1; D ambiguous. Germline V lookup: CDR1 SGHDN, CDR2 FVKESK. This CDR3 has 11 amino acids. Trimming left V 1 base short and J 10 bases short, with 7 bases between. The CDR3 loop reads CASSQGLGAFF. DNA of the CDR3: TGTGCCAGCAGCCAAGGGTTAGGAGCTTTCTTT.

This clonotype has a count of ten or more. DNA of the CDR3: TGCAGTGCTAGAGATGGGCGACGCCTATATGGCTACACCTTC. It encodes CSARDGRRLYGYTF. This chain uses TRBV20-1 with TRBJ1-2, with D hard to call. CDR1 and CDR2 from the germline V gene are DFQATT and SNEGSKA (reference sequence). The CDR3 is made up of 14 amino acids. V was pared by 0 bases and J by 5 bases, with 13 bases between.

Ten or more counts support this clonotype. V and J are TRBV7-3 and TRBJ2-7; 11 nucleotides align to TRBD1. The ends lost 3 bases at V and 5 bases at J; junction bases unmatched: 12. From germline, CDR1 is SGHTA and CDR2 FQGTGA. The CDR3 is made up of 17 amino acids. The CDR3 loop is CASSFPPGTGGFHEQYF. CDR3 coding DNA: TGTGCCAGCAGCTTTCCCCCTGGGACAGGGGGTTTCCACGAGCAGTACTTC.

Only a few counts were recorded for this clonotype. The genes are TRBV12-3 or TRBV12-4 and TRBJ1-1; the match to TRBD1 covers 7 bases. With 3 bases clipped from V and 1 base from J, the junction kept 2 bases outside the gene matches. CDR3 length equals 14 residues. CDR3 nucleotides: TGTGCCAGCAGTTTTAACAGGGGGAACACTGAAGCTTTCTTT. It yields the protein CASSFNRGNTEAFF.

Concerning this clonotype itself: The junction shows a germline mismatch at one end, possibly a read error. This rearrangement joins TRBV10-3 to TRBJ2-3; no reliable D call. The CDR3 extends over 16 amino acids. Germline values: CDR1 ENHRY, CDR2 SYGVKD. The CDR3 nucleotides are TGCGCCATCAGTGAAGAAGGGTCTATTCTTGCAGATACGCAGTATTTT. Translated: CAISEEGSILADTQYF.

This clonotype came up many times. This sequence joins TRBV7-2 and TRBJ2-3; 14 positions agree with TRBD2. CDR1 and CDR2 (germline): SGHTA, FQGNSA. With V trimmed by 5 bases and J by 3 bases, 7 bases remained unmatched. The CDR3 loop spans 17 amino acids. The CDR3 DNA reads as TGTGCCAGCAGCACCCGACTAGCGGGGGGGAATACAGATACGCAGTATTTT. Its protein product is CASSTRLAGGNTDTQYF.

This clonotype showed up many times. The CDR3 loop reads CASSLDGNNEQFF. The CDR3 DNA follows: TGTGCCAGCAGCTTGGACGGAAACAATGAGCAGTTCTTC. V and J are TRBV9 and TRBJ2-1; no clear D gene. The CDR3 consists of 13 residues. The V end was cut by 4 bases, the J end by 5 bases, with 10 bases between. Per germline, CDR1 SGDLS and CDR2 YYNGEE.

This rearrangement joins TRBV5-4 to TRBJ2-7; 8 nucleotides agree with TRBD2. The CDR3 extends over 20 amino acids. Germline V gene data show CDR1 as SGHNT and CDR2 as YYREEE (reference sequence). J gave up 3 bases and V 4 bases, and 24 bases lay outside the gene matches. CDR3 amino acids: CASSPPRRGTSGGVIYEQYF. The CDR3 region has the DNA TGTGCCAGCAGCCCCCCTCGTCGCGGGACTAGTGGTGGCGTCATCTACGAGCAGTACTTC.

The V and J genes are TRBV7-9 and TRBJ2-6; 8 bases line up with TRBD1. The CDR3 sequence is 18 residues long. The V segment lost 2 bases and the J segment 0 bases; nucleotides outside the gene matches: 6. CDR1 and CDR2 from the germline V gene are SEHNR and FQNEAQ (reference sequence). DNA for the CDR3: TGTGCCAGCAGCTTACCCGGGACAGGTGACTCTGGGGCCAACGTCCTGACTTTC. This sequence encodes CASSLPGTGDSGANVLTF. Full variable domain (missing parts from reference TRBV7-9 and TRBJ2-6): DTGVSQNPRHKITKRGQNVTFRCDPISEHNRLYWYRQTLGQGPEFLTYFQNEAQLEKSRLLSDRFSAERPKGSFSTLEIQRTEQGDSAMYLCASSLPGTGDSGANVLTFGAGSRLTVL.

This chain joins TRBV14 and TRBJ2-5; 16 positions agree with TRBD2. Germline CDR1 and CDR2: SGHDN and FVKESK. V lost 0 bases to trimming and J lost 4 bases; unmatched junction nucleotides: 5. The CDR3 totals 18 residues. The CDR3 sequence: CASSQEGTSGRAGETQYF. The CDR3 nucleotides are TGTGCCAGCAGCCAAGAGGGGACTAGCGGGAGGGCGGGAGAGACCCAGTACTTC.

V and J are TRBV19 and TRBJ1-6; D might be TRBD1 (5 bases). This CDR3 spans 17 amino acids. CDR1 is LNHDA and CDR2 is SQIVND in the germline V gene (reference sequence). Trimming left V 4 bases short and J 4 bases short, with 17 bases between. The CDR3 is CASSTRLGDRYNSPLHF. The DNA of the CDR3 is TGTGCCAGTAGTACCCGTTTAGGGGATCGATATAATTCACCCCTCCACTTT.

This clonotype was detected a few times. A much larger clone differs by one base, so this may be a read error. This chain uses TRBV7-3 with TRBJ2-2; tentatively, D is TRBD2 (5 bases). From germline, CDR1 is SGHTA and CDR2 FQGTGA. CDR3 length: 19 residues. CDR3 amino acids: CASSLKIPGGTLNPGELFF. The CDR3 DNA reads TGTGCCAGCAGCTTAAAAATCCCAGGAGGAACATTGAACCCCGGGGAGCTGTTTTTT. Looking up the rest from reference TRBV7-3 and TRBJ2-2 gives the full variable domain: GAGVSQTPSNKVTEKGKYVELRCDPISGHTALYWYRQSLGQGPEFLIYFQGTGAADDSGLPNDRFFAVRPEGSVSTLKIQRTERGDSAVYLCASSLKIPGGTLNPGELFFGEGSRLTVL.

In its sample, this clonotype was seen many times. The chain recombines TRBV28 with TRBJ2-7, with 7 bases lining up with TRBD2. CDR3 length: 15 amino acids. The J segment lost 0 bases and the V segment lost 2 bases, leaving 4 bases of the junction unmatched. CDR1 is MDHEN and CDR2 is SYDVKM in the germline V gene. The CDR3 loop is CASSLGGRVSYEQYF. CDR3 bases: TGTGCCAGCAGTTTAGGGGGGAGGGTCTCCTACGAGCAGTACTTC.

A remark on this clonotype: With a much larger clone just one base away, this may be a read error. Here the CDR3 omits its conserved ending phenylalanine or tryptophan, so a read error is the likely source. V is TRBV4-1 and J is TRBJ2-4; possible D gene TRBD1, 6 bases. The CDR3 totals 14 residues. V lost 2 bases and J lost 5, with 10 bases in between. Germline lookup yields CDR1 MGHRA and CDR2 YSYEKL. The CDR3 spells CASSQLGGQNIQYV. The CDR3 DNA sequence: TGCGCCAGCAGCCAACTAGGGGGACAAAACATTCAGTACGTC.